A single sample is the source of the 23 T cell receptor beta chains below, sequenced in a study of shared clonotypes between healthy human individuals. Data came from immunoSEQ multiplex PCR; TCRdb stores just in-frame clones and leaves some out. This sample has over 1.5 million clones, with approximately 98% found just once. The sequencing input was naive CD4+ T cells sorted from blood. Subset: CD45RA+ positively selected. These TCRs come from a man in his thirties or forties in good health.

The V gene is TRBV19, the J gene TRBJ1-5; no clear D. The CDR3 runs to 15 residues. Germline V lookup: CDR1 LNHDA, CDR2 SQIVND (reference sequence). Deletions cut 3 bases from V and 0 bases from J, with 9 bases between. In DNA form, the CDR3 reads TGTGCCAGTAGTATTCCCAGTAGTAGCAATCAGCCCCAGCATTTT. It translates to CASSIPSSSNQPQHF.

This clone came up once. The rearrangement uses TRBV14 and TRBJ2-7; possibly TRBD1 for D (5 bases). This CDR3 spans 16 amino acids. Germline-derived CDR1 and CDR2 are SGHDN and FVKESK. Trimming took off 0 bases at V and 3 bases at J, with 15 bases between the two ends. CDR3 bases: TGTGCCAGCAGCCAAGATACACAGGCCCCGCACTACGAGCAGTACTTC. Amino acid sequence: CASSQDTQAPHYEQYF. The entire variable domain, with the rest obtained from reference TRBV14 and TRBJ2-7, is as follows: EAGVTQFPSHSVIEKGQTVTLRCDPISGHDNLYWYRRVMGKEIKFLLHFVKESKQDESGMPNNRFLAERTGGTYSTLKVQPAELEDSGVYFCASSQDTQAPHYEQYFGPGTRLTVT.

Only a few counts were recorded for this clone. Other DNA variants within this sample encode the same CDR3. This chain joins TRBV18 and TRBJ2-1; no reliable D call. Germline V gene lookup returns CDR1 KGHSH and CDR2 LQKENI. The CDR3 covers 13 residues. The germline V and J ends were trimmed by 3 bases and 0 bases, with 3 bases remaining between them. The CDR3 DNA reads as TGTGCCAGCTCACCGTCCTCCTACAATGAGCAGTTCTTC. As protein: CASSPSSYNEQFF.

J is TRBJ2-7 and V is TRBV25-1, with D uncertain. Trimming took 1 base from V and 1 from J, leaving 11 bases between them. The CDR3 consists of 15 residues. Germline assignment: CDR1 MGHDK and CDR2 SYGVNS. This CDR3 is CASSELTEFSYEQYF. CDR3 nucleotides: TGTGCCAGCAGTGAATTGACTGAATTTTCCTACGAGCAGTACTTC.

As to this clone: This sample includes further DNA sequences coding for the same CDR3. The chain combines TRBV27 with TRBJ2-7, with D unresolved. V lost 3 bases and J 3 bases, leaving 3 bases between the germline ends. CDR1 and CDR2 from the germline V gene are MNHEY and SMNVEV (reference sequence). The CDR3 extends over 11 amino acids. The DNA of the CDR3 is TGTGCCAGCAGTTTCAACTACGAGCAGTACTTC. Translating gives CASSFNYEQYF.

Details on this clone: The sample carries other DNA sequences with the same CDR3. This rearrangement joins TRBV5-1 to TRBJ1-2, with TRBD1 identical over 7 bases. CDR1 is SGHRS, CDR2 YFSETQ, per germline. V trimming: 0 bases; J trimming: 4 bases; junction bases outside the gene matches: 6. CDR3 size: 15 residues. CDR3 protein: CASSLGDSLGYGYTF. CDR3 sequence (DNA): TGCGCCAGCAGCTTGGGGGACAGCCTCGGCTATGGCTACACCTTC.

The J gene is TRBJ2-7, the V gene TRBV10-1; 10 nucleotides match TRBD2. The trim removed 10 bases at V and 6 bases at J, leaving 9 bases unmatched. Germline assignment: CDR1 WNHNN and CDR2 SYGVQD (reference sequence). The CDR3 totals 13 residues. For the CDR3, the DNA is TGCGCCACCCAGCTAGCGGGAGAGGCCGAGCAGTACTTC. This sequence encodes CATQLAGEAEQYF.

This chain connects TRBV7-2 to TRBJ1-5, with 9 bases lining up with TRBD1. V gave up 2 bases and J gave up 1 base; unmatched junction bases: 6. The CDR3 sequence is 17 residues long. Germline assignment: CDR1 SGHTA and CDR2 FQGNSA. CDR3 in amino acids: CASSLRWDRVSNQPQHF. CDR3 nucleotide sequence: TGTGCCAGCAGCTTACGGTGGGACAGGGTAAGCAATCAGCCCCAGCATTTT.

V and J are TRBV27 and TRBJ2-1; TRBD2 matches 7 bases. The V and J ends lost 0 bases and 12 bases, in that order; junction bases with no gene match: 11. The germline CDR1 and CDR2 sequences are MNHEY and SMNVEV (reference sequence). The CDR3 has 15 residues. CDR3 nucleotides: TGTGCCAGCAGTTTATCCACTAGTGGCTGGGGGGGGCAGTTCTTC. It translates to CASSLSTSGWGGQFF.

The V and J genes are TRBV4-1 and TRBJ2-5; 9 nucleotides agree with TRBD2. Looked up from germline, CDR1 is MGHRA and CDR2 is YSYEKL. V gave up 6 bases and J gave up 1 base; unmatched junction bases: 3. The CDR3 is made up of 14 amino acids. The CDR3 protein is CASRAGGGQETQYF. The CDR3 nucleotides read TGCGCCAGCAGGGCGGGAGGGGGCCAAGAGACCCAGTACTTC.

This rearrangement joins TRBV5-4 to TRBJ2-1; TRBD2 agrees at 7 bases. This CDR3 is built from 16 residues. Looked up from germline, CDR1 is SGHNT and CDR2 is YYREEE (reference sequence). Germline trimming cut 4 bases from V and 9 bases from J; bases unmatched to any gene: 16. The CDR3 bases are TGTGCCAGCAGCCGAAACATCGGGGGGAGAAGGGGTGAGCAGTTCTTC. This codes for CASSRNIGGRRGEQFF.

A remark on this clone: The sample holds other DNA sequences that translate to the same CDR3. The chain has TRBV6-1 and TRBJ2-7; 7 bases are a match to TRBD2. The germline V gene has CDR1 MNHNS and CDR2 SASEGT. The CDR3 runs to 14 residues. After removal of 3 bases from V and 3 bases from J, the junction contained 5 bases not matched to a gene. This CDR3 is CASSDGLGSYEQYF. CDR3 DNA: TGTGCCAGCAGTGATGGACTAGGTAGCTACGAGCAGTACTTC.

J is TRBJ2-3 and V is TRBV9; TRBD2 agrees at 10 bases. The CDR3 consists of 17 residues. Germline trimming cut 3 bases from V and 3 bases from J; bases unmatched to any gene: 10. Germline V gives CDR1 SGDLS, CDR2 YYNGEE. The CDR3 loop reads CASSASGFSGGTDTQYF. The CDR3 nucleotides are TGTGCCAGCAGCGCCTCCGGGTTTAGCGGGGGGACAGATACGCAGTATTTT.

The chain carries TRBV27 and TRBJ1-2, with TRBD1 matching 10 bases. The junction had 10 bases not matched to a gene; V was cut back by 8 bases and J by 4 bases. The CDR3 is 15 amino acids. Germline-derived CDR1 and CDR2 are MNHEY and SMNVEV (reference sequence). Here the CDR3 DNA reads TGTGCCAGCCTTCCCGGGACAGGGGTATTCTATGGCTACACCTTC. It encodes CASLPGTGVFYGYTF.

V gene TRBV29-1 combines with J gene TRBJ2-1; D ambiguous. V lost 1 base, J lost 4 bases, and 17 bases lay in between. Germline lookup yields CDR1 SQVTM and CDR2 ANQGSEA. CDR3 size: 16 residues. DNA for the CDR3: TGCAGCGTTGAAGTATACGGGCGGCTGGGGTACAATGAGCAGTTCTTC. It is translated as CSVEVYGRLGYNEQFF.

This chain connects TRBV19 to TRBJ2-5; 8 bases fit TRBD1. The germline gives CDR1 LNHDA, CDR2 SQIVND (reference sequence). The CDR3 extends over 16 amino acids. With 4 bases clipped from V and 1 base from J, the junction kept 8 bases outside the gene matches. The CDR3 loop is CASSSGQGITQETQYF. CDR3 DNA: TGTGCCAGTAGTAGCGGACAGGGCATCACCCAAGAGACCCAGTACTTC.

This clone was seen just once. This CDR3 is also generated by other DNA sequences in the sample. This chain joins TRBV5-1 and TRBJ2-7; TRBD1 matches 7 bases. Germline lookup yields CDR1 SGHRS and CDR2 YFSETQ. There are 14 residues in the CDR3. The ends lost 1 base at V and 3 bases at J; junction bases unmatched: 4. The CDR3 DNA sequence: TGCGCCAGCAGCTTGACAGGGGTAAACTACGAGCAGTACTTC. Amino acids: CASSLTGVNYEQYF.

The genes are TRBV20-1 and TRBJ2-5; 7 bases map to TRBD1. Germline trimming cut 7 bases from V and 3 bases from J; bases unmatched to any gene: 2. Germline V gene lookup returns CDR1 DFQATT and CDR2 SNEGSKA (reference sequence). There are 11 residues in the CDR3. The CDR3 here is CSVGQKETQYF. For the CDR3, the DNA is TGCAGTGTGGGACAGAAAGAGACCCAGTACTTC.

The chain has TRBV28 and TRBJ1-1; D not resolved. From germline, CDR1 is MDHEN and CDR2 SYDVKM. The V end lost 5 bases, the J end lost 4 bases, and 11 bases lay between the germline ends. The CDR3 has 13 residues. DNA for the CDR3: TGTGCCAGCAGTCCGGGGAAGTTCACTGAAGCTTTCTTT. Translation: CASSPGKFTEAFF.

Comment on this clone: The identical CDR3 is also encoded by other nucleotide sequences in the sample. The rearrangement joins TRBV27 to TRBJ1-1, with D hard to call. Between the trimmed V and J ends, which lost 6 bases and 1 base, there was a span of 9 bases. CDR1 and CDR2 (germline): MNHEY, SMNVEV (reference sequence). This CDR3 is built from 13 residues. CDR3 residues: CASSLFRNTEAFF. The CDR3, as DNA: TGTGCCAGCAGCCTGTTCAGGAACACTGAAGCTTTCTTT.

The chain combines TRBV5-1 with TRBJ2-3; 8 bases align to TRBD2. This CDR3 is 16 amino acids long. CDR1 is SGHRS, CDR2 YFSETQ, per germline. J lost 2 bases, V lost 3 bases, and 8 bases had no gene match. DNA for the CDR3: TGCGCCAGCAGCTCGGGGGCGGGAGGATTCACAGATACGCAGTATTTT. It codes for CASSSGAGGFTDTQYF.

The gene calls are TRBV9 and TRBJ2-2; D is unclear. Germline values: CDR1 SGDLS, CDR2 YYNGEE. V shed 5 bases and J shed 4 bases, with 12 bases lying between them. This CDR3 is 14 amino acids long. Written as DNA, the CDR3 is TGTGCCAGCAGGACTCTACACAGCACCGGGGAGCTGTTTTTT. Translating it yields CASRTLHSTGELFF.

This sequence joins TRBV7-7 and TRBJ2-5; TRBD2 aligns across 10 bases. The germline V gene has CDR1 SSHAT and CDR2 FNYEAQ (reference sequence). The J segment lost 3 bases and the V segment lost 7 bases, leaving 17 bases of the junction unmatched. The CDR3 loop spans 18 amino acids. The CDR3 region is CASTIELAGFCREETQYF. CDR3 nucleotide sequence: TGTGCCAGCACCATCGAACTAGCGGGATTCTGCCGGGAAGAGACCCAGTACTTC.